This TCR beta chain is drawn from a study of shared clonotypes between healthy human individuals. Study in general: Ranging from 18 to 49 in age, donors were a couple of women and a few men.

Using immunoSEQ multiplex PCR, the repertoire was profiled, and TCRdb retains in-frame clones only, with some absent. Of about 2.1 million clones in the sample, just over 90% are singletons; the top ten hold 1.7%. Comments on this clone: Its antigen is still unknown.

CDR3 size: 13 residues. Trimming pared 7 bases from V and 0 bases from J, leaving 9 bases between. Germline CDR1 is SQVTM and CDR2 is ANQGSEA. Naive CD8 cells lacked CD45RO, underwent positive selection for CCR7 and left out terminally differentiated effector memory CD45RA+ cells. Healthy HIV-negative adults without recent acute infections or vaccinations served as donors. Notes on the study in general: Clonotype sharing levels among donors were expected to vary with sequencing depth.

This receptor was obtained from a man aged 18 to 30 in good health. Some clones in this sample may be carry-over from other donors' samples. The material sequenced was naive CD8+ T cells from PBMCs. The chain carries TRBV29-1 and TRBJ2-2, with D hard to call. The CDR3 sequence: CSAGQANTGELFF. CDR3 nucleotide sequence: TGCAGCGCGGGCCAAGCGAACACCGGGGAGCTGTTTTTT.